Each of the 5 T cell receptor beta chains below was sequenced from the same sample in a study of cytomegalovirus exposure and HLA in healthy donors. Use of 60 Vbeta and 13 Jbeta primers characterized the PCR. Data came from immunoSEQ multiplex PCR; TCRdb stores just in-frame clones and leaves some out. The sample includes approximately 100,000 clones, around 9.6% seen only once; the top ten take about 5%. Sequenced input: PBMCs. These receptors originate from a man between 45 and 60 years old in good health and CMV-seropositive.

The chain employs TRBV7-9 and TRBJ2-5, with 12 bases that match TRBD2. The germline V gene encodes CDR1 SEHNR and CDR2 FQNEAQ (reference sequence). The CDR3 runs 16 residues. Trimming cost V 4 bases and J 4 bases; bases outside gene matches: 7. Written as DNA, the CDR3 is TGTGCCAGCAGCTCCGGACTAGCGGGACGGGGAGAGACCCAGTACTTC. Amino acid sequence: CASSSGLAGRGETQYF.

In its sample, this clone was seen a few times. In DNA form, the CDR3 reads TGTGCCAGCAGTCAGATGACAGGGAAGGTTGGCTACGAGCAGTACTTC. It is translated as CASSQMTGKVGYEQYF. The rearrangement uses TRBV6-6 and TRBJ2-7; 7 bases agree with TRBD1. Per the germline V gene, CDR1 is MNHNY and CDR2 is SVGAGI (reference sequence). The CDR3 loop spans 16 amino acids. V dropped 5 bases and J dropped 3; count of bases not matched to a gene: 13.

This clone was observed a handful of times. J is TRBJ2-7 and V is TRBV5-4, with 15 bases fitting TRBD2. The CDR3 consists of 17 residues. V lost 4 bases to trimming and J lost 7 bases; unmatched junction nucleotides: 12. Germline assignment: CDR1 SGHNT and CDR2 YYREEE (reference sequence). The CDR3 nucleotides read TGTGCCAGCAGCGGGGGACTAGCGGGAGGTTCGTTCTCGGAGCAGTACTTC. As protein: CASSGGLAGGSFSEQYF.

V usage is TRBV2 and J usage is TRBJ1-1, with D perhaps TRBD1 (5 bases). Trimming removed 7 bases from V and 4 bases from J, with 16 bases in between. Per the germline V gene, CDR1 is SNHLY and CDR2 is FYNNEI. CDR3 length: 14 amino acids. The CDR3 nucleotides are TGTGCCAGCACCGACAGTTCAACAGGCACTGAAGCTTTCTTT. Translated, it gives CASTDSSTGTEAFF. Full variable domain (remainder filled in from reference TRBV2 and TRBJ1-1): EPEVTQTPSHQVTQMGQEVILRCVPISNHLYFYWYRQILGQKVEFLVSFYNNEISEKSEIFDDQFSVERPDGSNFTLKIRSTKLEDSAMYFCASTDSSTGTEAFFGQGTRLTVV.

This clone was recorded many times. The J gene is TRBJ2-1, the V gene TRBV13; tentative D call: TRBD2 (5 bases). This CDR3 has 12 amino acids. Germline CDR1 reads PRHDT; CDR2 reads FYEKMQ (reference sequence). With 3 bases removed from V and 7 bases from J, the gap between germline ends came to 7 bases. In nucleotides, the CDR3 is TGTGCCAGCAGCTTTGGCGGGAATGAGCAGTTCTTC. It is translated as CASSFGGNEQFF.